A single T cell receptor (beta chain) is shown here with its context. Its target is not known. It was 5'RACE with constant-segment primers that produced the TCR alpha and TCR beta cDNA libraries, which carried sample barcodes and UMIs. In TCRdb, the 5' RACE reads were re-called with MiXCR into one record per CDR3 protein. The sample has roughly 190,000 distinct CDR3 sequences, around 27% seen once. This sample stems from a study of T-cell memory formation after mild COVID-19. Broader study findings: The SARS-CoV-2 specificity of second-wave clones reaching peak at day 37 remained unverified.

V was trimmed by 6 bases and J by 6 bases, leaving 16 bases between them. Germline lookup yields CDR1 MGHRA and CDR2 YSYEKL. This CDR3 has 14 amino acids. The chain is built from TRBV4-1 and TRBJ2-3, with D uncertain. The origin of this receptor is an adult woman who had mild COVID-19 (a few samples of this study predate the infection). Cell type and time point are not known. The source material was PBMCs or a T cell subset sorted from them (not recorded which). Here the CDR3 reads CASSRAASMDTQYF. The CDR3 DNA sequence: TGCGCCAGCAGTCGGGCGGCTTCTATGGATACGCAGTATTTT.